The present TCR beta chain was sequenced within a study of blood T cell repertoires in COVID-19. Looking at the study overall: Samples of COVID-19 (acute and convalescent) were obtained from the United States, Italy and Spain. The cDNA or gDNA used as material had been derived from T cells, B-cell-depleted T cells, or PBMCs.

Original processing notes: Scientists estimated how many nucleated cells there were by amplifying reference gene primers. TCRdb keeps only in-frame clones here, not all; method: immunoSEQ multiplex PCR. That table furnishes V, J and clone size, whereas the DNA furnished D and trimming. This sample has 200,000 to 250,000 clones, with approximately 82% found just once. The V and J ends lost 4 bases and 5 bases, in that order; junction bases with no gene match: 5. This CDR3 is 14 amino acids long. Germline V gene lookup returns CDR1 PRHDT and CDR2 FYEKMQ (reference sequence). The chain recombines TRBV13 with TRBJ2-5; 9 bases map to TRBD2. The receptor comes from a young man who had recovered from COVID-19. The sequenced material came from peripheral blood. CDR3 protein: CASSSGTSRETQYF. Here the CDR3 DNA reads TGTGCCAGCAGCTCCGGGACTAGCCGGGAGACCCAGTACTTC.